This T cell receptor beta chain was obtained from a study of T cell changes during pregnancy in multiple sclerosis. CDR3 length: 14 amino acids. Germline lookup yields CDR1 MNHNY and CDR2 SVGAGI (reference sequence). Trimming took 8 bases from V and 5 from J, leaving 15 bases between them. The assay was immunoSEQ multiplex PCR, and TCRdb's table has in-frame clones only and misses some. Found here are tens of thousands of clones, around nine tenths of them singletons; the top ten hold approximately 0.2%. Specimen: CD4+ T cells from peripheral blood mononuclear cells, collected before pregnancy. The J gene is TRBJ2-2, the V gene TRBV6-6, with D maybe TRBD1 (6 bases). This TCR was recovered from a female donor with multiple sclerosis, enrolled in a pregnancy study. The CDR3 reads CASHRAGVTGELFF. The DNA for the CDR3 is TGTGCCAGCCACAGGGCAGGGGTGACCGGGGAGCTGTTTTTT.